What follows are 20 T cell receptor beta chains derived from one specimen sequenced in a study of long-term antiretroviral therapy in people with HIV. The authors ran the immunoSEQ assay, v3.0, at survey level. Method: immunoSEQ multiplex PCR; TCRdb's copy keeps in-frame clones and lacks some. This sample yields 30,000 to 40,000 clones, of which about 70% are seen a single time; 3% to 4% belongs to the top ten. Sequencing was performed on unsorted PBMCs, taken 3 years after starting antiretroviral therapy. Source of these receptors: a man aged 45-65 years with HIV.

The chain couples TRBV6-4 to TRBJ1-6, with D possibly TRBD1 on 5 matching bases. Germline V gene sequence: CDR1 MRHNA, CDR2 SNTAGT. The CDR3 sequence is 13 residues long. V lost 4 bases, J lost 7 bases, and 8 bases lay in between. CDR3 protein: CASSVGENSPLHF. Written as DNA, the CDR3 is TGTGCCAGCAGTGTAGGGGAGAATTCACCCCTCCACTTT.

The chain employs TRBV5-1 and TRBJ1-1; 7 bases align to TRBD1. Trimming removed 6 bases from V and 1 base from J; junction bases left unmatched: 12. Germline assignment: CDR1 SGHRS and CDR2 YFSETQ. The CDR3 is 16 residues long. The CDR3 sequence: CASKKLEQGTNTEAFF. CDR3 in DNA: TGCGCCAGCAAAAAATTGGAACAGGGGACGAACACTGAAGCTTTCTTT.

The chain joins TRBV1 to TRBJ2-6; TRBD1 is taken as the D call from the table, unchecked against the DNA. TRBV1 represents a pseudogene. The CDR3 covers 20 residues. CDR3 coding DNA: TGCACCAGCAGCCAAGAACTCCAGGCCGCCCTCCTGACTGGGGCCAACGTCCTGACTTTC. It is translated as CTSSQELQAALLTGANVLTF.

This sequence joins TRBV7-2 and TRBJ2-1; maybe TRBD2 (8 bases). V gave up 6 bases and J gave up 10 bases, with 22 bases separating them. CDR1 is SGHTA, CDR2 FQGNSA, per germline. This CDR3 contains 15 residues. The CDR3 is CASSSTGTRGHEQFF. The CDR3 DNA follows: TGTGCCAGCAGTTCGACCGGGACTAGGGGGCACGAGCAGTTCTTC.

This chain uses TRBV27 with TRBJ1-4; D possibly corresponds to TRBD1 (5 bases). This CDR3 is built from 14 residues. Germline loops: CDR1 MNHEY, CDR2 SMNVEV (reference sequence). Deletions cut 9 bases from V and 0 bases from J, with 11 bases between. The CDR3, as DNA: TGTGCCAGTCGAGGGGTTGCAACTAATGAAAAACTGTTTTTT. Protein: CASRGVATNEKLFF. Variable domain in full (rest from reference TRBV27 and TRBJ1-4): EAQVTQNPRYLITVTGKKLTVTCSQNMNHEYMSWYRQDPGLGLRQIYYSMNVEVTDKGDVPEGYKVSRKEKRNFPLILESPSPNQTSLYFCASRGVATNEKLFFGSGTQLSVL.

This clone was seen just once. This chain connects TRBV5-6 to TRBJ1-1; no clear D gene. With 0 bases removed from V and 1 base from J, the gap between germline ends came to 10 bases. Germline CDR1 SGHDT, CDR2 YYEEEE. CDR3 length: 15 amino acids. The CDR3 coding sequence is TGTGCCAGCAGCTTGGTGCGTGACCGGAACACTGAAGCTTTCTTT. Residues: CASSLVRDRNTEAFF.

V and J are TRBV9 and TRBJ2-1; a possible D gene is TRBD1 (6 bases). Trimming took off 3 bases at V and 9 bases at J, with 13 bases between the two ends. The CDR3 is made up of 13 amino acids. CDR1 SGDLS and CDR2 YYNGEE come from the germline V gene. CDR3 in amino acids: CASSGTSRGEQFF. DNA of the CDR3: TGTGCCAGCAGCGGGACCTCCAGGGGTGAGCAGTTCTTC.

The chain joins TRBV15 to TRBJ1-2; maybe TRBD1 (6 bases). The CDR3 length is 15 residues. Trimming took off 3 bases at V and 4 bases at J, with 15 bases between the two ends. Germline V gene data show CDR1 as LNHNV and CDR2 as YYDKDF (reference sequence). The CDR3 reads CATSRGVQGSYGYTF. The DNA of the CDR3 is TGTGCCACCAGCAGGGGGGTTCAGGGGAGCTATGGCTACACCTTC.

V usage is TRBV7-3 and J usage is TRBJ1-2, with a tentative D call TRBD1 (6 bases). V was cut by 5 bases and J by 4 bases, with 11 bases left in between. The CDR3 totals 13 residues. Germline lookup yields CDR1 SGHTA and CDR2 FQGTGA. This CDR3 reads CASSPDSSYGYTF. CDR3 DNA sequence: TGTGCCAGCAGCCCGGACAGTTCCTATGGCTACACCTTC.

This sequence joins TRBV28 and TRBJ2-1; 9 nucleotides align to TRBD1. CDR3 length equals 15 residues. J was trimmed by 2 bases and V by 4 bases; bases with no gene match: 3. Germline values: CDR1 MDHEN, CDR2 SYDVKM. The CDR3 sequence is CASSSGQGTYNEQFF. CDR3 nucleotides: TGTGCCAGCAGTTCGGGACAGGGTACCTACAATGAGCAGTTCTTC.

Here the CDR3 DNA reads TGTGCCAGCAGCCCGGGACAGGGTGGAGGGGGCTACACCTTC. Translation gives CASSPGQGGGGYTF. The chain is built from TRBV9 and TRBJ1-2; the match to TRBD1 covers 9 bases. The CDR3 runs 14 residues. CDR1 and CDR2 from the germline V gene are SGDLS and YYNGEE. V shed 4 bases, J shed 8 bases, and the junction held 9 bases outside the gene matches.

The V gene is TRBV6-1, the J gene TRBJ1-1; D is possibly TRBD1 (5 bases). The V end was cut by 2 bases, the J end by 6 bases, with 10 bases between. This CDR3 contains 13 residues. The germline gives CDR1 MNHNS, CDR2 SASEGT. Here the CDR3 reads CASSERAGSEAFF. CDR3 sequence (DNA): TGTGCCAGCAGTGAAAGGGCAGGGTCTGAAGCTTTCTTT.

The chain is built from TRBV6-1 and TRBJ1-6; TRBD1 agrees at 8 bases. Germline-derived CDR1 and CDR2 are MNHNS and SASEGT. The V segment lost 6 bases and the J segment 7 bases; nucleotides outside the gene matches: 8. This CDR3 has 15 amino acids. CDR3 in DNA: TGTGCCAGCAGCTTAGACAGGGGTAGCAATTCACCCCTCCACTTT. It encodes CASSLDRGSNSPLHF.

The chain employs TRBV11-3 and TRBJ2-1; TRBD2 matches at 7 bases. Trimming at V came to 2 bases and at J to 5 bases, leaving 0 bases not matched to a gene. Germline V CDR1 and CDR2: SGHNT, YENEEA. This CDR3 is built from 13 residues. CDR3 residues: CASSLREDNEQFF. The CDR3 DNA reads as TGTGCCAGCAGCTTACGGGAGGACAATGAGCAGTTCTTC.

This chain uses TRBV7-6 with TRBJ2-7, with TRBD2 identical over 11 bases. CDR1 is SGHVS, CDR2 FNYEAQ, per germline. The V segment lost 4 bases and the J segment 6 bases; nucleotides outside the gene matches: 14. The length of the CDR3 is 17 residues. The CDR3 DNA reads TGTGCCAGCAGCTCCCAGGCCCCTAGCGGGAGGATTTTCGAGCAGTACTTC. This encodes CASSSQAPSGRIFEQYF.

This clone has more than one count but fewer than ten. The chain uses TRBV18 and TRBJ2-5; D not certain. Germline V CDR1 and CDR2: KGHSH, LQKENI. Trimming pared 3 bases from V and 2 bases from J, leaving 10 bases between. The CDR3 has 14 residues. The CDR3 is CASSPFDLQETQYF. The CDR3 region has the DNA TGTGCCAGCTCACCGTTCGACTTACAAGAGACCCAGTACTTC.

This chain uses TRBV27 with TRBJ1-2; the match to TRBD1 covers 9 bases. The CDR3 runs to 18 residues. V was pared by 5 bases and J by 4 bases, with 17 bases of the junction left unmatched. Germline-derived CDR1 and CDR2 are MNHEY and SMNVEV (reference sequence). The CDR3 reads CASSPPRTGAPVSYGYTF. In DNA, the CDR3 is TGTGCCAGCAGTCCCCCCCGGACAGGGGCCCCGGTATCCTATGGCTACACCTTC.

V and J are TRBV7-8 and TRBJ2-7, with D hard to call. The V gene's germline CDR1 is SGHVS and CDR2 FQNEAQ. The CDR3 covers 13 residues. V lost 7 bases and J lost 0, with 10 bases in between. The CDR3 reads CASTRGDSYEQYF. CDR3 nucleotide sequence: TGTGCCAGCACGAGAGGCGACTCCTACGAGCAGTACTTC.

The rearrangement joins TRBV28 to TRBJ2-2; 7 bases fit TRBD2. The germline CDR1 and CDR2 sequences are MDHEN and SYDVKM. With V trimmed by 6 bases and J by 6 bases, 13 bases remained unmatched. CDR3 length: 16 residues. The CDR3 DNA follows: TGTGCCAGCAGCCTTAGACTAGCTACCACGCCCGGGGAGCTGTTTTTT. Translation: CASSLRLATTPGELFF. Supplemented by reference TRBV28 and TRBJ2-2, the full variable domain reads DVKVTQSSRYLVKRTGEKVFLECVQDMDHENMFWYRQDPGLGLRLIYFSYDVKMKEKGDIPEGYSVSREKKERFSLILESASTNQTSMYLCASSLRLATTPGELFFGEGSRLTVL.

The V call is TRBV28, the J call TRBJ2-1, with 7 bases that match TRBD2. The CDR3 runs 16 residues. The germline V gene encodes CDR1 MDHEN and CDR2 SYDVKM. J gave up 3 bases and V 5 bases, and 10 bases lay outside the gene matches. As DNA, the CDR3 is TGTGCCAGCAGTCCCCGAGAGGGAGGGAGCTACAATGAGCAGTTCTTC. This sequence encodes CASSPREGGSYNEQFF.